This entry concerns a single T cell receptor (beta chain). The specificity of this receptor is unknown. Per-base quality was not reported, and no clone a single base away is much larger than it. The entry originates in a study of human T cells and chemical hapten exposure (dated by TCRdb to about 2021). Concerning the study at large: For sensitization, 2% DPC in acetone was applied to a roughly 2 cm by roughly 2 cm area of upper inner arm skin. Throughout the study period of around 24 weeks, patients also received therapeutic DPC doses to the scalp every week. Patch testing on the upper back used Finn chambers containing 0.01% DPC, with scoring done after 6 days according to International Contact Dermatitis Research Group standards. The mostly female patient cohort included alopecia areata with under or over 50% scalp involvement, alopecia totalis and alopecia universalis. The libraries were sequenced as a pool, and the TCR yield per sample differed mostly because of small variations in library volumes within the pool. Peripheral blood TCR repertoire changes were tracked in vivo in alopecia patients during primary and secondary sensitization to the hapten diphenylcyclopropenone (DPC). Patient blood was sampled pre-sensitization (week 0) and at 2, 6 and about 24 weeks after DPC sensitization. For TCR sequencing, blood came from 25 to 35 alopecia patients at anywhere from one to four time points (pre-sensitization, 2, 6 and 24 weeks). Overall results and qualifications from the work: Because every patient had alopecia, a presumed autoimmune disease, the patients' immune response might differ from that of healthy individuals. After repeated subsampling, the strength of the expansion versus patch-test correlation and the threshold at which it became significant changed. Compared with pre-sensitization or healthy control sets, expanded TCRs formed significantly more large CDR3 similarity clusters, which is consistent with antigen-driven responses. No change with DPC sensitization was found in the number of TCRs above 1 in 1000 frequency, and no evidence of global repertoire structure alterations was found. A positive correlation was found between the number of PT1 expanded TCRs and patch test score, with significance reached at thresholds 8, 16 and 32 but not 4.

The germline V gene (reference sequence) sets CDR1 to MNHEY and CDR2 to SMNVEV. The CDR3 runs 17 amino acids, cysteine and phenylalanine included. Left in the record is the CDR3 DNA by itself, 51 bases read in frame from the first base. V sheds 7 bases and J sheds 0 bases, leaving 16 bases between their ends. Read against the paper, the sample's time point label means: patch test 1, 2 weeks after DPC sensitization. The label giving this sample's treatment or condition can be read as: therapeutic diphenylcyclopropenone sensitization with weekly scalp DPC. At every patch-test visit, the blood draw took place before the patch test was put on. Patients were considered eligible if aged 18 to 70, diagnosed with alopecia and deemed suitable for DPC therapy, and patients were excluded if pregnant. Total RNA was extracted from unfractionated whole blood that had been collected in Tempus Blood RNA tubes. The method behind the library was RACE. For sequencing, a NextSeq 500 was employed. During library preparation, unique molecular identifiers were attached to individual cDNA molecules so that TCRs could be counted in a quantitative, reproducible way. Both TCR alpha and TCR beta chains were sequenced from each blood RNA sample. Turning to the authors' computational methods: A median of about 87,000 TCRs per sample was observed, with a range of about 23,224 to 690,600. V, J and CDR3 annotation of the TCR reads was performed with the Decombinator software suite. Every sample was subsampled to the same number of TCRs (28,000) for the PS versus PT1 abundance plots. Expanded TCRs were defined as absent before sensitization and observed at least eight times at the 2-week time point. Through fastp at Q25 and MiXCR, TCRdb rebuilt clones from the public reads, retaining in-frame beta chains. When rows share a CDR3 protein, they turn into one entry using the most common DNA and genes. TCRdb, rather than the study authors, made the V and J calls. Counted in this sample were 180,000 or so distinct CDR3 sequences; about a fifth of them appeared once. In total, the top ten clones hold about 7% of the sample.

The sequence joins TRBV27 to TRBJ1-6; there is no confident call for the D gene. The TCR originated in a woman between 50 and 59 years old with alopecia areata. Some clones in this sample may be carry-over from other donors' samples. This specimen was whole blood, taken in connection with sensitization to the hapten diphenylcyclopropenone (DPC). The DNA sequence is as follows: TGTGCCAGCATCTATGGGTCGGGTCGCTCCTATAATTCACCCCTCCACTTT. It specifies CASIYGSGRSYNSPLHF.